The clone carrying this T cell receptor (beta chain) was detected once. What it recognizes is unknown. TCRdb's table, derived via immunoSEQ multiplex PCR, lists solely in-frame clones and lacks some. The sample shows some 50,000 clones, around 86% of them seen only once. This sample is drawn from a study of OX40 agonist ivuxolimab in advanced cancers. Study-level results: Clonal expansion from baseline to week 6 occurred in both CD4+ and CD8+ T cells.

Deletions cut 0 bases from V and 4 bases from J, with 10 bases between. This CDR3 is built from 15 residues. Per the germline V gene, CDR1 is LGHNA and CDR2 is YSLEER. This TCR was recovered from an adult with an advanced solid tumor such as melanoma, head and neck, liver or kidney cancer. The source material was CD4+ or CD8+ T cells sorted from blood, sampled in a trial of the OX40 agonist ivuxolimab. The rearrangement links TRBV4-3 to TRBJ2-1; D is unresolved. CDR3 loop: CASSQDQEDYNEQFF. DNA of the CDR3: TGCGCCAGCAGCCAAGATCAAGAAGATTACAATGAGCAGTTCTTC.